This TCR beta chain came from a study of blood T cell repertoires in COVID-19 (dated by TCRdb to the early 2020s). Turning to the overall study: Samples covering the acute and convalescent phases of COVID-19 were provided by collaborators in the United States, Italy and Spain. The material from the prospective study consisted of cDNA or gDNA derived from T cells, B-cell-depleted T cells, or PBMCs. Subjects who had been exposed to COVID-19, were actively infected with it, or had recovered from it provided the deeply sampled blood TCRbeta repertoires that made up the dataset. A freely available public database, intended as a resource for researchers studying the immune response to SARS-CoV-2, is where the repertoires were released. The samples were drawn from two sources: the first 160 participants of the ongoing ImmuneRACE study, and 950 to 1,500 subjects contributed by 6 global collaborators. Sample metadata almost always included a de-identified subject ID, COVID-19 status, age in years and sex. Where available, HLA class I and class II types were obtained from metadata supplied by the sample provider rather than from assay-based typing.

The germline V gene provides CDR1 SGHRS and CDR2 YFSETQ. V loses 1 base at its end and J loses 3 bases; junction bases beyond the gene matches: 6. From the cysteine up to the phenylalanine, the CDR3 has a length of 15 residues. The only DNA kept is the CDR3, 45 bases in frame from the first base. To note about this clone: The antigen this receptor binds is unknown. Base qualities are not provided; no much larger clone lies one nucleotide away.

Collaborating institutions collected whole blood in K2EDTA tubes following their own protocols. For TCRbeta analysis, collaborator samples were shipped as frozen whole blood, as isolated PBMCs, or as DNA extracted from either sample type. TCRbeta CDR3 regions were amplified from genomic DNA by means of the immunoSEQ Assay, a bias-controlled multiplex PCR. The original pipeline was this. The number of nucleated cells in each sample was estimated by amplification of reference gene primers within the assay. Sequence reads were collapsed and filtered to measure the absolute abundance of every unique TCRbeta CDR3 rearrangement. For each sample, productive Simpson clonality was calculated as the square root of Simpson's diversity index across productive rearrangements. Not all clones reach the TCRdb copy of this immuneACCESS table, which keeps in-frame sequences only. Checked studies attribute under half of the gap to unresolved V genes and leave the rest unexplained. V and J calls and clone size are those listed in that table; D and trimming were worked out from the DNA. Here the sample has roughly 70,000 clones; about 80% occur a single time. The ten largest clones take up approximately 4.1% of the sample.

Findings and caveats that apply to the study as a whole: The amount of clinical and demographic metadata varied by source and participant and was provided uncurated.

The chain is assembled from TRBV5-1 and TRBJ2-5; 7 bases in the middle match TRBD2. The sequenced sample consisted of peripheral blood. This TCR derives from an older woman with acute or convalescent COVID-19. The CDR3 has the sequence CASSLNSGGEETQYF. DNA sequence: TGCGCCAGCAGCTTGAATTCTGGGGGGGAAGAGACCCAGTACTTC.